This TCR beta chain was profiled in a study of blood T cell repertoires in COVID-19. Study overall: Collection of acute and convalescent COVID-19 samples took place in the United States, Italy and Spain. The analysed material was cDNA or gDNA that came from T cells, B-cell-depleted T cells, or PBMCs.

There are 14 residues in the CDR3. V was trimmed by 0 bases and J by 5 bases, leaving 11 bases between them. CDR1 and CDR2 from the germline V gene are SGHTS and YDEGEE. In the study's own analysis: It was from reference gene primer amplification that nucleated cell counts were estimated. Sequencing was performed with immunoSEQ multiplex PCR; in TCRdb, only in-frame clones are kept and a portion is missing. V and J calls and clone size are copied from that table; D and trimming were computed from the DNA. The profile covers about 210,000 clones, with 80% to 90% appearing a single time and roughly 8% taken by the ten largest.

The sequence derives from a woman aged 50 to 60 with active or convalescent COVID-19. This chain connects TRBV5-8 to TRBJ1-1; D may be TRBD1 (5 bases). Sequenced input: peripheral blood. CDR3 amino acids: CASSLEGAGTEAFF. The DNA for the CDR3 is TGTGCCAGCAGCTTGGAAGGGGCCGGGACTGAAGCTTTCTTT.